Presented here are 19 T cell receptor beta chains from one specimen sequenced in a study of control samples from healthy donors and cancer patients. Libraries were prepared by immunoSEQ multiplex PCR; TCRdb keeps only in-frame clonotypes and omits some of them. This table holds some 97,000 clones, roughly 87% found once. Source material: blood. These receptors originate from a woman aged 50 to 60 in good health.

This rearrangement joins TRBV29-1 to TRBJ1-4; 7 nucleotides line up with TRBD1. J lost 8 bases, V lost 5 bases, and 5 bases had no gene match. Germline V gives CDR1 SQVTM, CDR2 ANQGSEA. The CDR3 loop spans 12 amino acids. The CDR3 region has the DNA TGCAGCGTTCGACAGGGAAGGGAAAAACTGTTTTTT. This encodes CSVRQGREKLFF. Looking up the rest from reference TRBV29-1 and TRBJ1-4 gives the full variable domain: SAVISQKPSRDICQRGTSLTIQCQVDSQVTMMFWYRQQPGQSLTLIATANQGSEATYESGFVIDKFPISRPNLTFSTLTVSNMSPEDSSIYLCSVRQGREKLFFGSGTQLSVL.

The chain is built from TRBV5-1 and TRBJ1-1, with D unresolved. Germline lookup yields CDR1 SGHRS and CDR2 YFSETQ. Between the trimmed V and J ends, which lost 4 bases and 3 bases, there was a span of 16 bases. This CDR3 comprises 15 residues. CDR3 sequence reads: CASSPIVGGDTEAFF. In DNA, the CDR3 is TGCGCCAGCAGCCCGATCGTTGGTGGGGACACTGAAGCTTTCTTT.

The chain combines TRBV12-5 with TRBJ2-2; D gene uncertain. Germline values: CDR1 LGHNT, CDR2 FRNRAP. The CDR3 runs 15 residues. Trimming pared 2 bases from V and 2 bases from J, leaving 9 bases between. The CDR3 reads CASGLPSSNTGELFF. The CDR3 bases are TGTGCTAGTGGTTTGCCTTCGTCAAACACCGGGGAGCTGTTTTTT.

The count of this clone is one. The DNA of the CDR3 is TGTGCCAGCAGCCAAGCGTCGGCGGGCCGAACCATGAACACTGAAGCTTTCTTT. Amino acids: CASSQASAGRTMNTEAFF. The chain combines TRBV3-1 (or the pseudogene TRBV3-2) with TRBJ1-1; D uncertain. The CDR3 has 18 amino acids. Germline V gene sequence: CDR1 LGHDT, CDR2 YNNKEL (reference sequence). V dropped 1 base and J dropped 0 bases, with 18 bases sitting between them.

V is TRBV27 and J is TRBJ2-5; 8 bases agree with TRBD2. Germline V gene lookup returns CDR1 MNHEY and CDR2 SMNVEV (reference sequence). V lost 6 bases and J lost 4; bases outside the gene matches: 4. The CDR3 is 13 amino acids. CDR3 DNA: TGTGCCAGCAGGACGGGGGGGACAGAGACCCAGTACTTC. Residues: CASRTGGTETQYF.

This rearrangement joins TRBV2 to TRBJ1-3; possible D gene TRBD1, 5 bases. Per germline, CDR1 SNHLY and CDR2 FYNNEI. The CDR3 sequence is 14 residues long. Trimming stripped 5 bases from V and 0 bases from J, with 8 bases between. CDR3 sequence (DNA): TGTGCCAGCAGTCTCGACAGCTCTGGAAACACCATATATTTT. It yields the protein CASSLDSSGNTIYF.

This chain joins TRBV4-3 and TRBJ2-3; D may be TRBD1 or TRBD2 (5 bases each). This CDR3 contains 16 residues. Germline CDR1 is LGHNA and CDR2 is YSLEER. Between the trimmed V and J ends, which lost 5 bases and 1 base, there was a span of 16 bases. CDR3 sequence reads: CASSTHGTRGTDTQYF. CDR3 nucleotide sequence: TGCGCCAGCAGCACCCACGGGACGCGTGGCACAGATACGCAGTATTTT.

The genes are TRBV6-1 and TRBJ1-2; 9 bases line up with TRBD1. Trimming at V came to 6 bases and at J to 6 bases, leaving 14 bases not matched to a gene. This CDR3 comprises 16 residues. Germline CDR1 MNHNS, CDR2 SASEGT. The CDR3 reads CASSETFRDRVNGYTF. The CDR3 bases are TGTGCCAGCAGCGAAACTTTCCGGGACAGGGTCAATGGCTACACCTTC.

This rearrangement joins TRBV19 to TRBJ1-1; a weak D match, TRBD1 (5 bases). The germline gives CDR1 LNHDA, CDR2 SQIVND (reference sequence). CDR3 length: 15 amino acids. V lost 7 bases and J 1 base, leaving 16 bases between the germline ends. As DNA, the CDR3 is TGTGCCAGTACCCTCCGCCCTACAGGGAACACTGAAGCTTTCTTT. Protein product: CASTLRPTGNTEAFF.

In nucleotides, the CDR3 is TGTGCCTGGAGTCGCCAGGGGCCTCAACTTTCTGGAAACACCATATATTTT. Its protein is CAWSRQGPQLSGNTIYF. This chain connects TRBV30 to TRBJ1-3, with D perhaps TRBD1 (6 bases). The V end lost 2 bases, the J end lost 1 base, and 18 bases lay between the germline ends. The CDR3 is 17 amino acids. Germline CDR1 reads GTSNPN; CDR2 reads SVGIG (reference sequence). Drawing the rest from reference TRBV30 and TRBJ1-3, the complete variable domain is SQTIHQWPATLVQPVGSPLSLECTVEGTSNPNLYWYRQAAGRGLQLLFYSVGIGQISSEVPQNLSASRPQDRQFILSSKKLLLSDSGFYLCAWSRQGPQLSGNTIYFGEGSWLTVV.

The rearrangement uses TRBV2 and TRBJ2-7, with TRBD2 matching 8 bases. V lost 4 bases and J lost 1; bases outside the gene matches: 9. The germline V gene has CDR1 SNHLY and CDR2 FYNNEI. The CDR3 extends over 16 amino acids. The CDR3 loop reads CASSGTGGAVSYEQYF. CDR3 sequence (DNA): TGTGCCAGCAGTGGAACCGGGGGGGCCGTGTCCTACGAGCAGTACTTC.

This sequence joins TRBV5-1 and TRBJ1-1; weak D call: TRBD1 (5 bases). The germline V gene has CDR1 SGHRS and CDR2 YFSETQ. V was pared by 0 bases and J by 5 bases, with 17 bases between. The CDR3 is 16 residues long. The CDR3 sequence is CASSLGTGRGGTEAFF. DNA of the CDR3: TGCGCCAGCAGCTTGGGAACCGGACGCGGGGGGACTGAAGCTTTCTTT.

The genes are TRBV30 and TRBJ2-3; 7 bases agree with TRBD2. The germline gives CDR1 GTSNPN, CDR2 SVGIG (reference sequence). The junction had 10 bases not matched to a gene; V was cut back by 5 bases and J by 14 bases. The CDR3 is made up of 11 amino acids. CDR3 bases: TGTGCCTGGCTCGGGGGGAGGACTGTGTATTTT. Its protein product is CAWLGGRTVYF.

The chain's CDR3 is CATSGSSYEQYV. CDR3 sequence (DNA): TGTGCCACCAGCGGGAGCTCCTACGAGCAGTACGTC. This chain connects TRBV6-5 to TRBJ2-7, with TRBD2 identical over 8 bases. The CDR3 is 12 residues long. V lost 10 bases to trimming and J lost 0 bases; unmatched junction nucleotides: 2. CDR1 and CDR2 (germline): MNHEY, SVGAGI.

The chain combines TRBV12-3 or TRBV12-4 with TRBJ2-5; no reliable D call. CDR3 size: 12 residues. The V and J ends lost 7 bases and 7 bases respectively, with 13 bases between them. DNA of the CDR3: TGTGCCAGCAAAACTTCGGTTGGGACCCAGTACTTC. Protein product: CASKTSVGTQYF.

The gene calls are TRBV11-2 and TRBJ2-3, with D maybe TRBD1 (5 bases). CDR1 is SGHAT and CDR2 is FQNNGV in the germline V gene. V was cut by 5 bases and J by 0 bases, with 18 bases left in between. The CDR3 runs 17 residues. The CDR3 loop reads CASSRTAPGASTDTQYF. The CDR3 coding sequence is TGTGCCAGCAGCAGAACCGCCCCTGGGGCGAGCACAGATACGCAGTATTTT.

This clone has just a few counts. This chain uses TRBV30 with TRBJ2-2; 9 bases align to TRBD2. The CDR3 contains 14 residues. J lost 5 bases, V lost 7 bases, and 8 bases had no gene match. Per the germline V gene, CDR1 is GTSNPN and CDR2 is SVGIG (reference sequence). The CDR3 sequence is CAYAGTSITGELFF. CDR3 DNA: TGTGCCTACGCCGGGACTAGCATTACCGGGGAGCTGTTTTTT.

This clone was counted a single time. This rearrangement joins TRBV2 to TRBJ2-1; perhaps TRBD1 as D (6 bases). Looked up from germline, CDR1 is SNHLY and CDR2 is FYNNEI. This CDR3 comprises 14 residues. V was cut by 7 bases and J by 6 bases, with 16 bases left in between. The CDR3 here is CASTFLIGGNEQFF. For the CDR3, the DNA is TGTGCCAGCACCTTCCTCATAGGGGGCAATGAGCAGTTCTTC.

The V and J genes are TRBV5-1 and TRBJ2-1; 11 positions match TRBD2. The CDR3 is 16 amino acids. With V trimmed by 4 bases and J by 3 bases, 6 bases remained unmatched. CDR1 SGHRS and CDR2 YFSETQ come from the germline V gene. The CDR3 bases are TGCGCCAGCAGCCTCGGACTAGCGGGTTTCTACAATGAGCAGTTCTTC. Its translation is CASSLGLAGFYNEQFF. The full variable domain, rest sourced from reference TRBV5-1 and TRBJ2-1, is KAGVTQTPRYLIKTRGQQVTLSCSPISGHRSVSWYQQTPGQGLQFLFEYFSETQRNKGNFPGRFSGRQFSNSRSEMNVSTLELGDSALYLCASSLGLAGFYNEQFFGPGTRLTVL.